This T cell receptor (beta chain) comes out of a study of T cells after yellow fever vaccination. Looking at the study overall: SMART-Seq v4 Ultra Low Input prepared the low-cell-number fractions.

This clonotype was observed a handful of times. MiXCR, run by TCRdb on the 5' RACE reads, gives a single entry per CDR3 protein. The table records 300,000 to 400,000 distinct CDR3 sequences, approximately 13% of them present only once. This clonotype was sampled from a man aged 18 to 30 who received the YFV17D yellow fever vaccine. This sample comprised CD4+ T cells sorted from PBMCs, obtained 15 days after the yellow fever booster vaccination.

The CDR3 protein is CASSEDSTDTQYF. The CDR3 DNA reads TGTGCCAGCAGTGAAGACAGTACAGATACGCAGTATTTT. The rearrangement links TRBV2 to TRBJ2-3, with unresolved D. This CDR3 region has 13 residues. Germline V gene lookup returns CDR1 SNHLY and CDR2 FYNNEI. Trimming removed 1 base from V and 3 bases from J, with 5 bases in between.